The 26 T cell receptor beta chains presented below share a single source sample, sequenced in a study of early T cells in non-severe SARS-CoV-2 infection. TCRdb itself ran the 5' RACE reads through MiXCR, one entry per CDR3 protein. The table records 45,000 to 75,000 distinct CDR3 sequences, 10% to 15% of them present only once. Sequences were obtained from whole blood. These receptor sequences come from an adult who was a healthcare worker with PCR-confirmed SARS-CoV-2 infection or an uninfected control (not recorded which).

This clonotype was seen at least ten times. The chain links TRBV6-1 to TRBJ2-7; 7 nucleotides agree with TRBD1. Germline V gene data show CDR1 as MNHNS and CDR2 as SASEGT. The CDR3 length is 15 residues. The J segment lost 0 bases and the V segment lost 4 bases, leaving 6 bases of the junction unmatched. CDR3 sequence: CASSAEGQDSYEQYF. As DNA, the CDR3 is TGTGCCAGCAGTGCGGAAGGACAGGACTCCTACGAGCAGTACTTC.

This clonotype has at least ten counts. CDR3 residues: CASSLGWTSRRGNTIYF. CDR3 sequence (DNA): TGTGCCAGCAGCTTAGGATGGACTTCCCGGAGGGGAAACACCATATATTTT. The chain uses TRBV13 and TRBJ1-3; D uncertain. CDR1 and CDR2 from the germline V gene are PRHDT and FYEKMQ (reference sequence). The CDR3 runs to 17 residues. The V gene lost 0 bases and the J gene lost 4 bases, with 16 bases spanning the gap.

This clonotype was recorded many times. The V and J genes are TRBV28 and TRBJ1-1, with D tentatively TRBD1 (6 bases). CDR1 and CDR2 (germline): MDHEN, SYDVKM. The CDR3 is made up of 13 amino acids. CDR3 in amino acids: CATGRQGGTEAFF. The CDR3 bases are TGTGCTACCGGGCGTCAAGGGGGCACTGAAGCTTTCTTT.

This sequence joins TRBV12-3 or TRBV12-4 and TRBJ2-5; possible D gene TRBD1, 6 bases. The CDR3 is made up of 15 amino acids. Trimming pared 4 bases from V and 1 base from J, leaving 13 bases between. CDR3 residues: CASSSGRTAQETQYF. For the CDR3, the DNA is TGTGCCAGCAGTTCTGGACGGACAGCCCAAGAGACCCAGTACTTC.

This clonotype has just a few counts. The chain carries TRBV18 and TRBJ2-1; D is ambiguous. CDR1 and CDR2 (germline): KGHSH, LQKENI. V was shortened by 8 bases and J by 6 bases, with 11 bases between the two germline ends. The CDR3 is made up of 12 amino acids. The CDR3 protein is CASGPSRNEQFF. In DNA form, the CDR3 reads TGTGCCAGCGGACCATCCCGCAATGAGCAGTTCTTC.

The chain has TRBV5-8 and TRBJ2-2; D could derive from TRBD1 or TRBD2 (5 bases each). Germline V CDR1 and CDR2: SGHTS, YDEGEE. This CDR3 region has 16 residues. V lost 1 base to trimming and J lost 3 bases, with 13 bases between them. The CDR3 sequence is CASSLWTGDDTGELFF. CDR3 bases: TGTGCCAGCAGCTTGTGGACCGGGGACGACACCGGGGAGCTGTTTTTT.

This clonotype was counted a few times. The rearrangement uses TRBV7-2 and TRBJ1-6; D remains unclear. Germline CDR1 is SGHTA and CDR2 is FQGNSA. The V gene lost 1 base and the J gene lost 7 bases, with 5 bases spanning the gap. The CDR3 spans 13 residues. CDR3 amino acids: CASSLVQNSPLHF. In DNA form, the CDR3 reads TGTGCCAGCAGCTTAGTCCAGAATTCACCCCTCCACTTT.

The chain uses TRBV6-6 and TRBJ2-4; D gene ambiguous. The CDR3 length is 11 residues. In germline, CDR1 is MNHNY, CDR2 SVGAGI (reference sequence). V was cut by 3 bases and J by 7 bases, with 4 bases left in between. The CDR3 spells CASSYRNIQYF. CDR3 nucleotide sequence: TGTGCCAGCAGTTATAGGAACATTCAGTACTTC.

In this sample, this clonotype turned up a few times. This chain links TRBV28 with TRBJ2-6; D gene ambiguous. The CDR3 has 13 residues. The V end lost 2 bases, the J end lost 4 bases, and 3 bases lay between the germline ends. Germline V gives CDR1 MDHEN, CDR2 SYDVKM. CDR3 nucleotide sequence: TGTGCCAGCAGTTTACAGGGGGCCAACGTCCTGACTTTC. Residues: CASSLQGANVLTF.

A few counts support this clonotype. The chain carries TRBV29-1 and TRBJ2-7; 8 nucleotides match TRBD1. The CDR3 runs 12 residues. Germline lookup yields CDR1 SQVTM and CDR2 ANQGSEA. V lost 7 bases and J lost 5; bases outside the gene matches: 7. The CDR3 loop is CSGRTGYNEQYF. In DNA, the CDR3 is TGCAGCGGCAGGACAGGGTATAACGAGCAGTACTTC.

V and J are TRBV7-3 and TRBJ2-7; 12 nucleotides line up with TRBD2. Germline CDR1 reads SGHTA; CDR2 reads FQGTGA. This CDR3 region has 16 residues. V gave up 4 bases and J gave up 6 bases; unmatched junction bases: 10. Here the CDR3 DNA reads TGTGCCAGCAGCTCGCCCATGACTAGCGGGAGAAGCGAGCAGTACTTC. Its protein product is CASSSPMTSGRSEQYF.

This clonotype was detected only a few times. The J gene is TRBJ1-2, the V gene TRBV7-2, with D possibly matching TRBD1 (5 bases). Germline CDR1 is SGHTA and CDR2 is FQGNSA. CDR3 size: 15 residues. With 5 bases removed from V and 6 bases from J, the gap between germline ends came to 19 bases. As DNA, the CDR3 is TGTGCCAGCAGCCCACGAACCCGGGGGGTTGATGGCTACACCTTC. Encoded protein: CASSPRTRGVDGYTF.

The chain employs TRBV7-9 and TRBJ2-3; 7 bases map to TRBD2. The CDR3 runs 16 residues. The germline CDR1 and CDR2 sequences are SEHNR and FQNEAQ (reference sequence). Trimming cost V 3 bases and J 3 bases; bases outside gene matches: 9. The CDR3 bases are TGTGCCAGCAGCTTGGTCCTAGCGGTTACGACAGATACGCAGTATTTT. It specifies CASSLVLAVTTDTQYF. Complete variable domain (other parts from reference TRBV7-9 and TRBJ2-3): DTGVSQNPRHKITKRGQNVTFRCDPISEHNRLYWYRQTLGQGPEFLTYFQNEAQLEKSRLLSDRFSAERPKGSFSTLEIQRTEQGDSAMYLCASSLVLAVTTDTQYFGPGTRLTVL.

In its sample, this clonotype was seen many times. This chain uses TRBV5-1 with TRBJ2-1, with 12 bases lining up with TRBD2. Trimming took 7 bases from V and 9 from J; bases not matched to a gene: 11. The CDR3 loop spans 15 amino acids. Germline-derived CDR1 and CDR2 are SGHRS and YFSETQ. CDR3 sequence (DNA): TGCGCCAGCGGAGGGGCGACTAGCGGGAGTCTTGAGCAGTTCTTC. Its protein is CASGGATSGSLEQFF.

Here the CDR3 DNA reads TGTGCCAGCAGCCGGGACATCTCCGCAGATACGCAGTATTTT. Its translation is CASSRDISADTQYF. This chain joins TRBV11-2 and TRBJ2-3; maybe TRBD1 (6 bases). The CDR3 is made up of 14 amino acids. V gave up 5 bases and J gave up 4 bases, with 13 bases separating them. CDR1 is SGHAT, CDR2 FQNNGV, per germline.

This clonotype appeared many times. CDR3 loop: CASSPGQGITNEQFF. The CDR3 DNA is TGTGCCAGCAGTCCAGGACAGGGGATAACCAATGAGCAGTTCTTC. This chain links TRBV12-3 or TRBV12-4 with TRBJ2-1; 9 bases match TRBD1. Trimming cost V 5 bases and J 6 bases; bases outside gene matches: 8. The CDR3 is 15 amino acids.

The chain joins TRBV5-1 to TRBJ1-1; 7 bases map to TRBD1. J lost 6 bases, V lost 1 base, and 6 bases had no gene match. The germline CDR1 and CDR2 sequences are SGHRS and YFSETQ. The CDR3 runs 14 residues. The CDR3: CASSLPGGSAEAFF. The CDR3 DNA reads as TGCGCCAGCAGCTTGCCAGGGGGTAGCGCTGAAGCTTTCTTT.

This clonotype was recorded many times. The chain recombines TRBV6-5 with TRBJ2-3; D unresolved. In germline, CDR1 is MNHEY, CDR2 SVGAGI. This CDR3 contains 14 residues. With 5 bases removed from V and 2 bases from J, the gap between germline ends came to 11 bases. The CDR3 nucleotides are TGTGCCAGCAGTCCGACCGTCCCCACAGATACGCAGTATTTT. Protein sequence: CASSPTVPTDTQYF.

The CDR3 reads CASSLGSGGGETQYF. The CDR3 nucleotides are TGTGCCAGCAGCTTGGGTAGCGGGGGCGGCGAGACCCAGTACTTC. The chain couples TRBV11-2 to TRBJ2-5; 9 nucleotides line up with TRBD2. Germline V gives CDR1 SGHAT, CDR2 FQNNGV. The J segment lost 5 bases and the V segment lost 3 bases, leaving 7 bases of the junction unmatched. CDR3 length equals 15 residues.

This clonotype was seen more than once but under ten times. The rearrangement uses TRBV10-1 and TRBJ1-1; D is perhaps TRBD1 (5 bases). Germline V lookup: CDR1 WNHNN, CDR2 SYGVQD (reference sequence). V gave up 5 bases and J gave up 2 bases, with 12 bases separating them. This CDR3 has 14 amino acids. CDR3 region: CASSCPQENTEAFF. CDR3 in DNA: TGCGCCAGCAGTTGTCCACAGGAAAACACTGAAGCTTTCTTT.

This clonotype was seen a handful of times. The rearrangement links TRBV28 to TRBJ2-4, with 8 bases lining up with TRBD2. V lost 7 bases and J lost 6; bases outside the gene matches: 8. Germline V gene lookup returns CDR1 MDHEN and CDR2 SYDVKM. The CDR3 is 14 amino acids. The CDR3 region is CASNRAGGGNIQYF. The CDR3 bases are TGTGCCAGCAACCGGGCGGGGGGCGGAAACATTCAGTACTTC.

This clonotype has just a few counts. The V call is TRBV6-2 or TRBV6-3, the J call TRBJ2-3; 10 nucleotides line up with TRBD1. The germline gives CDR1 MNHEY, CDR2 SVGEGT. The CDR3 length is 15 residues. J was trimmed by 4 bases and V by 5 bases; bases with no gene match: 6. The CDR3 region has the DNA TGTGCCAGCAGTCCGGGACAGGGGATCCCAGATACGCAGTATTTT. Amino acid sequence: CASSPGQGIPDTQYF.

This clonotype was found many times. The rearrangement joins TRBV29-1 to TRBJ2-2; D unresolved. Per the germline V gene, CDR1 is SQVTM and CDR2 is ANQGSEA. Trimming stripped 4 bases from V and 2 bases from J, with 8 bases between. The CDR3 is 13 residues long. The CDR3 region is CSVAGFNTGELFF. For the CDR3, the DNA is TGCAGCGTTGCAGGATTCAACACCGGGGAGCTGTTTTTT.

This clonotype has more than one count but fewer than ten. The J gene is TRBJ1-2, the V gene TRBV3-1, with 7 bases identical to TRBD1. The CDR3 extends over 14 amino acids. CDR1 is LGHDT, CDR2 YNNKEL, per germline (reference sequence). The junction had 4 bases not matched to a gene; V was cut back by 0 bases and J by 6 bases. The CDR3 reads CASSQETGWNGYTF. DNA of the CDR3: TGTGCCAGCAGCCAAGAGACAGGGTGGAATGGCTACACCTTC.

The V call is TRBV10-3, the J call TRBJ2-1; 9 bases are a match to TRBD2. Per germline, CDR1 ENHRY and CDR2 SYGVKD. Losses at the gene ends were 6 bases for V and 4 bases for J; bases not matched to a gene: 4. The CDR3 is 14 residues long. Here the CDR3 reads CAIRESGGYNEQFF. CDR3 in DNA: TGTGCCATCAGGGAAAGCGGGGGGTACAATGAGCAGTTCTTC.

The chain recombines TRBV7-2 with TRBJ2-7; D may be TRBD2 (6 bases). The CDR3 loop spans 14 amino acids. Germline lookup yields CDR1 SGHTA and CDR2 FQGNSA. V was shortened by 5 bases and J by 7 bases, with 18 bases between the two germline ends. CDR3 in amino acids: CASSPQRGAGEQYF. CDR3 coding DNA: TGTGCCAGCAGCCCACAGAGGGGCGCGGGGGAGCAGTACTTC.